This T cell receptor beta chain emerged from a study of technical replicates of blood from a handful of donors. Produced via immunoSEQ multiplex PCR; TCRdb's table is partial and in-frame only. The table records 84,000 or so clones, just under 95% of them present only once. The CDR3 is 18 residues long. Trimming pared 1 base from V and 0 bases from J, leaving 16 bases between. CDR1 is LGHNA, CDR2 YNFKEQ, per germline. The chain carries TRBV4-2 and TRBJ1-5; D remains unclear. The clonotype comes from a human donor in good health. The source material was T cells isolated from PBMCs. CDR3 sequence reads: CASSQGAEDFYSNQPQHF. The CDR3 DNA is TGTGCCAGCAGCCAAGGGGCAGAGGACTTTTATAGCAATCAGCCCCAGCATTTT.